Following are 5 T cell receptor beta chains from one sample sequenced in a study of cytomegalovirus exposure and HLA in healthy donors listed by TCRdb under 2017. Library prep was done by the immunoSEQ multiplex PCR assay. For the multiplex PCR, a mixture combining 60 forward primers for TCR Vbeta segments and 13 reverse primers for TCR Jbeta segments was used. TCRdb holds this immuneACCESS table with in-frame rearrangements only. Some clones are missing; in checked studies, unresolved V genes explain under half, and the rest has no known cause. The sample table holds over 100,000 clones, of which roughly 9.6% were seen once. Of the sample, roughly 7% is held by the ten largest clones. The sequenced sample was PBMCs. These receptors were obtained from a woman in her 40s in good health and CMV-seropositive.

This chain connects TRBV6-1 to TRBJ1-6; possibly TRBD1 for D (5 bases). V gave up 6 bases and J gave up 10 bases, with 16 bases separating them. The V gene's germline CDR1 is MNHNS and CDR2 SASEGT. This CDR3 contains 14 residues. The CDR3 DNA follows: TGTGCCAGCAGCGAACGGGGACTTTACTCACCCCTCCACTTT. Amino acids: CASSERGLYSPLHF.

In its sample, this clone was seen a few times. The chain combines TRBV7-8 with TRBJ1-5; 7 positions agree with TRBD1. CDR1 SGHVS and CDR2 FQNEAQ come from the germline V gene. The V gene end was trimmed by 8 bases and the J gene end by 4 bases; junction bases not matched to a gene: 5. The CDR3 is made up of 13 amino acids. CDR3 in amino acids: CASCQGGNQPQHF. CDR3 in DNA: TGTGCCAGCTGCCAGGGGGGAAATCAGCCCCAGCATTTT.

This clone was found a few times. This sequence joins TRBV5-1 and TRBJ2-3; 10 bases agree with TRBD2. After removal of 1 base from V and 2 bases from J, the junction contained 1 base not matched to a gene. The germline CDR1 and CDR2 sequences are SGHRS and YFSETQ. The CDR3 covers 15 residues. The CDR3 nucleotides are TGCGCCAGCAGCTTGACTAGCGGGGCCACAGATACGCAGTATTTT. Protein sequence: CASSLTSGATDTQYF. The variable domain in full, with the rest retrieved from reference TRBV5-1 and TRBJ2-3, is KAGVTQTPRYLIKTRGQQVTLSCSPISGHRSVSWYQQTPGQGLQFLFEYFSETQRNKGNFPGRFSGRQFSNSRSEMNVSTLELGDSALYLCASSLTSGATDTQYFGPGTRLTVL.

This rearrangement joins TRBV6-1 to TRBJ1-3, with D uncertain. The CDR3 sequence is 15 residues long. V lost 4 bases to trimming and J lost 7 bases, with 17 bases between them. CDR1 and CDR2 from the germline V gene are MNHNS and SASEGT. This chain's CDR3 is CASSVTAVEANTIYF. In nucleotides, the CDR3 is TGTGCCAGCAGTGTGACCGCGGTGGAGGCGAACACCATATATTTT.

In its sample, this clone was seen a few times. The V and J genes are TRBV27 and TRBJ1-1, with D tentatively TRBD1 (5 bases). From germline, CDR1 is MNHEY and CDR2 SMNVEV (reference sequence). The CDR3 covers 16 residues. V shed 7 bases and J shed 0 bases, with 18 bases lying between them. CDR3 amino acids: CASKSRGEDMNTEAFF. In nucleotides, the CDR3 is TGTGCCAGCAAATCTAGGGGCGAGGATATGAACACTGAAGCTTTCTTT.